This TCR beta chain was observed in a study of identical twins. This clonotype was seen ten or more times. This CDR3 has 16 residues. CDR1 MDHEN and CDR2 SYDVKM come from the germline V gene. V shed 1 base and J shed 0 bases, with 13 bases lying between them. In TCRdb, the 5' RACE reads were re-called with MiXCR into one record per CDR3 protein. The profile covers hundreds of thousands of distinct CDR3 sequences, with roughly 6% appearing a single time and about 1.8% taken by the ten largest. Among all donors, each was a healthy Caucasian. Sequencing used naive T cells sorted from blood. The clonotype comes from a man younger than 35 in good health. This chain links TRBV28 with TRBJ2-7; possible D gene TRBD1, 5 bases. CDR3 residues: CASSLLGRDTSYEQYF. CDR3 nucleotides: TGTGCCAGCAGTTTATTGGGCAGGGATACCTCCTACGAGCAGTACTTC.